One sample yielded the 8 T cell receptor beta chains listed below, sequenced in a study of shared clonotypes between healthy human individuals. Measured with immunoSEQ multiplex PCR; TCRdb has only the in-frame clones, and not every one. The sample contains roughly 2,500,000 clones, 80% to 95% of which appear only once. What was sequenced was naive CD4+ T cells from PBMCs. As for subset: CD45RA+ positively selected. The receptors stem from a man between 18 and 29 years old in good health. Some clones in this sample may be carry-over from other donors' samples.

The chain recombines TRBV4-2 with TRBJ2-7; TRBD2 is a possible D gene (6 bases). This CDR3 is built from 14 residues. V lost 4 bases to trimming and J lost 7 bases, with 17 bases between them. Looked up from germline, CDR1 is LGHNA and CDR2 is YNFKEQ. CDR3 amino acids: CASSPRRAGGEQYF. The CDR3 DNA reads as TGTGCCAGCAGCCCCCGGAGGGCGGGCGGGGAGCAGTACTTC.

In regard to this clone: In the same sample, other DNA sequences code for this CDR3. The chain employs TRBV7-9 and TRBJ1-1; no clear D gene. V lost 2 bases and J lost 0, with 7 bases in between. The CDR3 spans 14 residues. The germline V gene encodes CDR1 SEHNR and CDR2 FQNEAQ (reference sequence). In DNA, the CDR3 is TGTGCCAGCAGCTTAAGTGGATTGAACACTGAAGCTTTCTTT. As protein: CASSLSGLNTEAFF.

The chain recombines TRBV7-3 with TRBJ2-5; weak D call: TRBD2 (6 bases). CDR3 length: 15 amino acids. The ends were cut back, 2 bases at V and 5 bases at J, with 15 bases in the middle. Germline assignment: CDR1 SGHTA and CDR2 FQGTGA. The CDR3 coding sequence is TGTGCCAGCAGCTTAGTGGGACTCGAGGGGGAGACCCAGTACTTC. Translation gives CASSLVGLEGETQYF.

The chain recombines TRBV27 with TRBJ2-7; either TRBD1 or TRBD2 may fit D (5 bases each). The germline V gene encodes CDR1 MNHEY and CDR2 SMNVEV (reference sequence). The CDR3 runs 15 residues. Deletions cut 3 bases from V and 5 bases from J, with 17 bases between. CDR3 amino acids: CASSFNPPRDHEQYF. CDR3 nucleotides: TGTGCCAGCAGTTTTAACCCCCCTCGGGACCACGAGCAGTACTTC.

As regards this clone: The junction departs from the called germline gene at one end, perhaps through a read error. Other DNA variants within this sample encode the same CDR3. DNA of the CDR3: TGCGCCAGCAGTTACTCGCTAGCTAAAGCCTACGAGCAGTACTTC. This codes for CASSYSLAKAYEQYF. The chain has TRBV6-5 and TRBJ2-7; perhaps TRBD2 as D (5 bases). The CDR3 totals 15 residues. Per germline, CDR1 MNHEY and CDR2 SVGAGI.

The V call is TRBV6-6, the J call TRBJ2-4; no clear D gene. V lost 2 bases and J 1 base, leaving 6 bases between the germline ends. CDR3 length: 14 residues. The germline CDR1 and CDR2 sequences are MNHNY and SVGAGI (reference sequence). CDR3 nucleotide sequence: TGTGCCAGCAGTTACGCCGGGGCCAAAAACATTCAGTACTTC. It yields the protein CASSYAGAKNIQYF.

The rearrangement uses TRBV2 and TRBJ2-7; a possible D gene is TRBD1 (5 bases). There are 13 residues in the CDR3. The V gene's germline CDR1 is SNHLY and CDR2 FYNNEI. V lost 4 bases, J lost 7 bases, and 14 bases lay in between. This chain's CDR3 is CASSVWGLPEQYF. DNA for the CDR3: TGTGCCAGCAGTGTTTGGGGCCTCCCGGAGCAGTACTTC.

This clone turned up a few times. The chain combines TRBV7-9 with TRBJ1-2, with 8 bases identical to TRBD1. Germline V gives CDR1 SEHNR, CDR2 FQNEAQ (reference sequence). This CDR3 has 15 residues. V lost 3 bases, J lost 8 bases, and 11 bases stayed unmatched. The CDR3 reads CASSLKGGRGQGYTF. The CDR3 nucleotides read TGTGCCAGCAGCTTGAAAGGCGGCAGGGGGCAGGGCTACACCTTC. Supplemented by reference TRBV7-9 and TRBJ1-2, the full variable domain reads DTGVSQNPRHKITKRGQNVTFRCDPISEHNRLYWYRQTLGQGPEFLTYFQNEAQLEKSRLLSDRFSAERPKGSFSTLEIQRTEQGDSAMYLCASSLKGGRGQGYTFGSGTRLTVV.